Each of the 9 T cell receptor beta chains below was sequenced from the same sample in a study of blood T cells in healthy people across ages. PCR was performed a second time for about 7 to 11 cycles using a sample-barcoded 5' primer and a J-beta primer mix. TCRdb used MiXCR to reprocess the 5' RACE reads, holding one entry per CDR3 protein. The repertoire includes around 1.5 million distinct CDR3 sequences, approximately 42% of them detected once, and approximately 7.9% sits in the top ten. Sequencing input: blood. The receptors derive from a woman in her late teens or twenties in good health.

This clonotype was seen a few times. The chain joins TRBV20-1 to TRBJ2-1; D not certain. The CDR3 has 15 residues. The germline gives CDR1 DFQATT, CDR2 SNEGSKA (reference sequence). V lost 0 bases, J lost 0 bases, and 9 bases lay in between. In DNA form, the CDR3 reads TGCAGTGCTAGAGATAGGGTCAGCTCCTACAATGAGCAGTTCTTC. It translates to CSARDRVSSYNEQFF.

This clonotype was counted only a few times. The chain uses TRBV14 and TRBJ1-1, with a tentative D call TRBD1 (6 bases). CDR1 is SGHDN and CDR2 is FVKESK in the germline V gene. The CDR3 length is 17 residues. Trimming took 0 bases from V and 1 from J, leaving 15 bases between them. CDR3 in DNA: TGTGCCAGCAGCCAAGATCAGGGGAGGGTGAGGAACACTGAAGCTTTCTTT. It encodes CASSQDQGRVRNTEAFF.

Written as DNA, the CDR3 is TGTGCCAGCCGGACAGAGAACACCGGGGAGCTGTTTTTT. This sequence encodes CASRTENTGELFF. This chain uses TRBV18 with TRBJ2-2; a possible D gene is TRBD1 (6 bases). From germline, CDR1 is KGHSH and CDR2 LQKENI. Trimming cost V 8 bases and J 1 base, with 8 bases left between them. CDR3 length: 13 residues.

The J gene is TRBJ2-6, the V gene TRBV5-1, with D perhaps TRBD1 or TRBD2 (5 bases each). The CDR3 length is 17 residues. Germline V CDR1 and CDR2: SGHRS, YFSETQ. V shed 4 bases and J shed 4 bases, with 18 bases lying between them. In DNA, the CDR3 is TGCGCCAGCAGCCCTTACGGTCTAGGGGACGGGGCCAACGTCCTGACTTTC. Residues: CASSPYGLGDGANVLTF.

This clonotype was seen a handful of times. This chain uses TRBV7-2 with TRBJ2-5; D possibly corresponds to TRBD1 (6 bases). Trimming removed 4 bases at V and 3 bases at J, with 15 bases between. This CDR3 comprises 15 residues. CDR1 and CDR2 from the germline V gene are SGHTA and FQGNSA. CDR3 nucleotides: TGTGCCAGCAGCTCCCAAACAGGGAAAGAAGAGACCCAGTACTTC. It yields the protein CASSSQTGKEETQYF.

The V gene is TRBV1, the J gene TRBJ2-3; the DNA was not used to check the table's D call, TRBD2. TRBV1 is marked as a pseudogene. The CDR3 runs 16 residues. The CDR3 DNA sequence: TGCACCAGCAGCCAAGTCGGGGACTACCCGCCGAATACGCAGTATTTT. It is translated as CTSSQVGDYPPNTQYF.

The chain employs TRBV10-3 and TRBJ2-1; D is uncertain. This CDR3 is built from 13 residues. V shed 3 bases and J shed 8 bases, with 11 bases lying between them. The V gene's germline CDR1 is ENHRY and CDR2 SYGVKD. CDR3 amino acids: CAISEMILDEQFF. Written as DNA, the CDR3 is TGTGCCATCAGTGAAATGATCCTTGATGAGCAGTTCTTC.

This clonotype was detected only a few times. The chain combines TRBV7-2 with TRBJ2-3, with 8 bases fitting TRBD2. Germline V lookup: CDR1 SGHTA, CDR2 FQGNSA. V was pared by 2 bases and J by 5 bases, with 9 bases of the junction left unmatched. The CDR3 runs 16 residues. DNA of the CDR3: TGTGCCAGCAGCTTACAGGCGACGGGAGGGGTAGATACGCAGTATTTT. Its translation is CASSLQATGGVDTQYF.

This chain uses TRBV6-1 with TRBJ2-1; 11 nucleotides line up with TRBD2. Trimming at V came to 8 bases and at J to 7 bases, leaving 4 bases not matched to a gene. The germline gives CDR1 MNHNS, CDR2 SASEGT. The CDR3 length is 13 residues. CDR3 in amino acids: CASCLAGGNEQFF. The CDR3 bases are TGTGCCAGCTGCCTAGCGGGGGGTAATGAGCAGTTCTTC.